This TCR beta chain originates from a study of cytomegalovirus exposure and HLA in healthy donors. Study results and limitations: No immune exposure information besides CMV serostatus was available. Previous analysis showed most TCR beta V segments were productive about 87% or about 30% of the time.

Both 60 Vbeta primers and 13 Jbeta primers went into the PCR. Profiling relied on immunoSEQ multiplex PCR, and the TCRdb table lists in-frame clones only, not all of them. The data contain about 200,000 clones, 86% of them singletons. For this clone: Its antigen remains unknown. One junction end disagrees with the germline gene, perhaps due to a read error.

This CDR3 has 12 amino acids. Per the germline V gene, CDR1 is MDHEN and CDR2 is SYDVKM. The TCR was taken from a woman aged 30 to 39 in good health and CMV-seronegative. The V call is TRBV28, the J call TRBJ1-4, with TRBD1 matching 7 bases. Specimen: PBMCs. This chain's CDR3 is CASSLGGGRATF. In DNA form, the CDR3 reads TGTGCCAGCAGCTTAGGGGGCGGCAGGGCGACTTTT.